Each of the 19 T cell receptor beta chains below was sequenced from the same sample in a study of CD8 T cells in ankylosing spondylitis. Study-wide results and limits: Blood of patients with ankylosing spondylitis appeared to be characterized by a TCR beta motif of several highly homologous variants.

These receptors have no known antigen. TCRdb called the 5' RACE reads again in MiXCR, with one record for every CDR3 protein. The sample includes 750,000 to 850,000 distinct CDR3 sequences, 10% to 15% of them seen just once. What was sequenced was blood, either unsorted or a sorted T cell fraction (not recorded which). These receptors were collected from a male donor with ankylosing spondylitis.

This clonotype was observed a few times. The chain combines TRBV20-1 with TRBJ1-5; D is uncertain. Germline loops: CDR1 DFQATT, CDR2 SNEGSKA (reference sequence). Between the trimmed V and J ends, which lost 3 bases and 3 bases, there was a span of 12 bases. The CDR3 is made up of 14 amino acids. The CDR3 DNA reads TGCAGTGCTAGGACGGCGGTTTACAATCAGCCCCAGCATTTT. This translates into CSARTAVYNQPQHF.

This clonotype has only a few counts. The rearrangement uses TRBV20-1 and TRBJ1-1; D is perhaps TRBD1 (6 bases). Trimming left V 1 base short and J 4 bases short, with 16 bases between. This CDR3 contains 15 residues. Germline lookup yields CDR1 DFQATT and CDR2 SNEGSKA (reference sequence). CDR3 nucleotide sequence: TGCAGTGCTAGAGCCCAAGACAGGTTCGGCACTGAAGCTTTCTTT. It yields the protein CSARAQDRFGTEAFF.

This clonotype was counted a few times. This rearrangement joins TRBV15 to TRBJ2-7; D remains unclear. The germline gives CDR1 LNHNV, CDR2 YYDKDF (reference sequence). V lost 1 base and J lost 3, with 13 bases in between. The CDR3 totals 15 residues. In nucleotides, the CDR3 is TGTGCCACCAGCAGAGCCCCCTTTGGAAACTACGAGCAGTACTTC. Encoded protein: CATSRAPFGNYEQYF.

This clonotype was seen repeatedly, ten times or more. The J gene is TRBJ1-2, the V gene TRBV20-1; tentatively, D is TRBD1 (5 bases). The CDR3 is 15 residues long. Germline V gene lookup returns CDR1 DFQATT and CDR2 SNEGSKA (reference sequence). Trimming took off 0 bases at V and 2 bases at J, with 13 bases between the two ends. The CDR3 sequence is CSARDTWDRNYGYTF. In nucleotides, the CDR3 is TGCAGTGCTAGAGACACCTGGGACCGAAACTATGGCTACACCTTC.

The rearrangement uses TRBV5-1 and TRBJ2-3; D call uncertain. The V and J ends lost 3 bases and 6 bases respectively, with 11 bases between them. The germline CDR1 and CDR2 sequences are SGHRS and YFSETQ. The CDR3 is 13 residues long. CDR3 sequence reads: CASSWTVGDTQYF. The DNA of the CDR3 is TGCGCCAGCAGCTGGACGGTTGGGGATACGCAGTATTTT.

The genes are TRBV5-1 and TRBJ2-3; D ambiguous. The CDR3 has 15 residues. Germline-derived CDR1 and CDR2 are SGHRS and YFSETQ. V gave up 2 bases and J gave up 2 bases, with 12 bases separating them. CDR3 nucleotides: TGCGCCAGCAGCTTCAGCCCCACAAACACAGATACGCAGTATTTT. It codes for CASSFSPTNTDTQYF.

A few counts support this clonotype. The chain recombines TRBV20-1 with TRBJ1-5; D is unclear. Germline V gene lookup returns CDR1 DFQATT and CDR2 SNEGSKA (reference sequence). The CDR3 covers 12 residues. Deletions cut 6 bases from V and 4 bases from J, with 10 bases between. For the CDR3, the DNA is TGCAGTGCCCAGGACCCTAATCAGCCCCAGCATTTT. It is translated as CSAQDPNQPQHF.

The DNA for the CDR3 is TGTGCCAGCAGTGACTGGGACAGGGACTACAATGAGCAGTTCTTC. Its translation is CASSDWDRDYNEQFF. The J gene is TRBJ2-1, the V gene TRBV6-2 or TRBV6-3; 9 bases match TRBD1. V was pared by 5 bases and J by 3 bases, with 5 bases of the junction left unmatched. This CDR3 spans 15 amino acids. Germline V lookup: CDR1 MNHEY, CDR2 SVGEGT.

The V and J genes are TRBV20-1 and TRBJ2-7; 7 nucleotides align to TRBD2. The CDR3 is 13 amino acids. Germline CDR1 reads DFQATT; CDR2 reads SNEGSKA (reference sequence). Losses at the gene ends were 6 bases for V and 5 bases for J; bases not matched to a gene: 10. CDR3 sequence reads: CSALKSGGHEQYF. CDR3 bases: TGCAGTGCCCTGAAATCGGGAGGACACGAGCAGTACTTC.

This clonotype was detected ten times or more. This chain joins TRBV5-1 and TRBJ1-1; D remains unclear. Trimming shortened V by 0 bases and J by 9 bases, and 6 bases separated the two germline ends. The germline V gene encodes CDR1 SGHRS and CDR2 YFSETQ. The CDR3 spans 11 residues. In DNA form, the CDR3 reads TGCGCCAGCAGCTTGGTGGGCCAAGCTTTCTTT. Amino acids: CASSLVGQAFF.

This clonotype appeared a few times. The genes are TRBV5-1 and TRBJ2-1; a weak D match, TRBD1 (6 bases). V was cut by 0 bases and J by 4 bases, with 11 bases left in between. Germline values: CDR1 SGHRS, CDR2 YFSETQ. The length of the CDR3 is 15 residues. CDR3 in amino acids: CASSLAGDVYNEQFF. For the CDR3, the DNA is TGCGCCAGCAGCTTGGCAGGGGATGTTTACAATGAGCAGTTCTTC.

This clonotype was found many times. The chain recombines TRBV6-5 with TRBJ2-7; D might be TRBD1 (6 bases). Trimming left V 6 bases short and J 6 bases short, with 12 bases between. CDR3 length: 12 amino acids. Germline lookup yields CDR1 MNHEY and CDR2 SVGAGI. The CDR3 is CASSDRYGEQYF. The DNA of the CDR3 is TGTGCCAGCAGCGACAGGTACGGCGAGCAGTACTTC.

This clonotype showed up just a few times. The V gene is TRBV12-3 or TRBV12-4, the J gene TRBJ1-2; tentatively, D is TRBD1 (6 bases). Trimming removed 7 bases from V and 0 bases from J, with 18 bases in between. This CDR3 is built from 16 residues. The CDR3 protein is CASTPDRTNTNYGYTF. In nucleotides, the CDR3 is TGTGCCAGCACACCTGACAGGACCAATACTAACTATGGCTACACCTTC.

This chain connects TRBV12-3 or TRBV12-4 to TRBJ2-1; 8 bases agree with TRBD1. Trimming cost V 7 bases and J 2 bases; bases outside gene matches: 4. The CDR3 is made up of 14 amino acids. The CDR3 sequence: CASTPGQAYNEQFF. CDR3 DNA sequence: TGTGCCAGCACCCCGGGACAGGCCTACAATGAGCAGTTCTTC.

The chain combines TRBV5-6 with TRBJ2-6; 8 bases match TRBD1. Germline CDR1 is SGHDT and CDR2 is YYEEEE. CDR3 length: 16 residues. After removal of 2 bases from V and 2 bases from J, the junction contained 3 bases not matched to a gene. For the CDR3, the DNA is TGTGCCAGCAGCTTACTGACAGGGGCTGGGGCCAACGTCCTGACTTTC. Encoded protein: CASSLLTGAGANVLTF. The whole variable domain, filled in from reference TRBV5-6 and TRBJ2-6, reads DAGVTQSPTHLIKTRGQQVTLRCSPKSGHDTVSWYQQALGQGPQFIFQYYEEEERQRGNFPDRFSGHQFPNYSSELNVNALLLGDSALYLCASSLLTGAGANVLTFGAGSRLTVL.

This clonotype was recorded a few times. J is TRBJ2-1 and V is TRBV20-1, with D tentatively TRBD2 (6 bases). Trimming cost V 6 bases and J 8 bases, with 20 bases left between them. The CDR3 is 14 residues long. Per the germline V gene, CDR1 is DFQATT and CDR2 is SNEGSKA (reference sequence). CDR3 coding DNA: TGCAGTGCCCCACGTCGTGGAGGGTCGGATGAGCAGTTCTTC. It yields the protein CSAPRRGGSDEQFF.

This clonotype was counted ten times or more. The V call is TRBV29-1, the J call TRBJ1-1, with a tentative D call TRBD1 (6 bases). V gave up 4 bases and J gave up 0 bases, with 9 bases separating them. The germline V gene has CDR1 SQVTM and CDR2 ANQGSEA. The length of the CDR3 is 13 residues. In nucleotides, the CDR3 is TGCAGCGTTGGGGGGACATTGAACACTGAAGCTTTCTTT. Its protein is CSVGGTLNTEAFF.

The genes are TRBV20-1 and TRBJ2-3, with TRBD2 as a possible D gene (6 bases). V dropped 0 bases and J dropped 2 bases, with 12 bases sitting between them. This CDR3 contains 15 residues. The V gene's germline CDR1 is DFQATT and CDR2 SNEGSKA (reference sequence). In DNA form, the CDR3 reads TGCAGTGCTAGAGATCAGGGACTGACCACAGATACGCAGTATTTT. Encoded protein: CSARDQGLTTDTQYF.

This clonotype was found many times. The chain is built from TRBV12-3 or TRBV12-4 and TRBJ2-5; D call uncertain. V was clipped by 3 bases and J by 5 bases, with 13 bases between them. This CDR3 comprises 14 residues. This chain's CDR3 is CASSLTLNSETQYF. In DNA form, the CDR3 reads TGTGCCAGCAGTTTGACTTTGAATTCGGAGACCCAGTACTTC.